The text below deals with one T cell receptor (beta chain). Its antigen is currently unknown. This entry is derived from a study of T cell responses to AZD1222 COVID-19 vaccine. Overall study findings and caveats: Two doses of AZD1222 preceded a rise in Spike-specific TCR breadth and depth. Most donors were white British and more were female, and clonal diversity was possibly underestimated. The peak T cell response came first, and repertoires were sampled only after it.

Produced via immunoSEQ multiplex PCR; TCRdb's table is partial and in-frame only. The sample includes about 89,000 clones, 86% of them seen just once. Pooled in the analysis were second doses at about 4 or about 12 weeks. There are 13 residues in the CDR3. CDR1 SGHTA and CDR2 FQGNSA come from the germline V gene. The germline V and J ends were trimmed by 1 base and 4 bases, with 8 bases remaining between them. Material: peripheral blood, obtained 28 days after the second AZD1222 dose. This TCR derives from an adult who received the AZD1222 COVID-19 vaccine. This sequence joins TRBV7-2 and TRBJ2-7; the D is unclear. The CDR3 reads CASSLEAPYEQYF. CDR3 sequence (DNA): TGTGCCAGCAGCTTAGAAGCCCCGTACGAGCAGTACTTC.